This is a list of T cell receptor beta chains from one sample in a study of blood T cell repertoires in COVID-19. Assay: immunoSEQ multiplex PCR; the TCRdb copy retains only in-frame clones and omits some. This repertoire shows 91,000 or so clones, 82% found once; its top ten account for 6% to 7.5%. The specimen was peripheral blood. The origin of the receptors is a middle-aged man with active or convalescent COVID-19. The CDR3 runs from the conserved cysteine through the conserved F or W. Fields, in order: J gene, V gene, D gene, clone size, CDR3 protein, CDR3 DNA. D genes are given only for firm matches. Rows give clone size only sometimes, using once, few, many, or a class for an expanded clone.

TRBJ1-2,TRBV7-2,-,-,CASSPLVADYGYTF,TGTGCCAGCAGCCCCCTCGTGGCAGACTATGGCTACACCTTC
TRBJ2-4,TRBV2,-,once,CASRRDSEGIQYF,TGTGCCAGCAGGAGGGACTCCGAAGGCATTCAGTACTTC
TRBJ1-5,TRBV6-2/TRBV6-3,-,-,CASSYTRTDQPQHF,TGTGCCAGCAGTTACACCCGGACAGATCAGCCCCAGCATTTT
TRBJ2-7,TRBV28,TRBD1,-,CASLSGTGLYEQYF,TGTGCCAGCTTAAGCGGGACAGGGCTCTACGAGCAGTACTTC
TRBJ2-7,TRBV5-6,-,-,CASSRQSSYEQYF,TGTGCCAGCAGTCGACAGAGCTCCTACGAGCAGTACTTC
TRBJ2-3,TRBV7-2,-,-,CAHREASTDTQYF,TGTGCCCACCGAGAAGCTAGCACAGATACGCAGTATTTT
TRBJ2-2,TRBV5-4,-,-,CASSGSSGTGELFF,TGTGCCAGCAGTGGGAGCTCGGGCACCGGGGAGCTGTTTTTT
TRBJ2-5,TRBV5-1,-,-,CASSLVGAQQETQYF,TGCGCCAGCAGCTTGGTAGGGGCACAACAAGAGACCCAGTACTTC
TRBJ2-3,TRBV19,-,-,CASTPRTSLNTDTQYF,TGTGCCAGTACCCCACGGACATCCCTAAACACAGATACGCAGTATTTT
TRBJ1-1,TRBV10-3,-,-,CAISSLEDTEAFF,TGTGCCATCAGTTCGTTGGAGGACACTGAAGCTTTCTTT
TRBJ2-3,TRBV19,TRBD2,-,CASSNSGGASTDTQYF,TGTGCCAGTAGTAACAGCGGGGGAGCTAGCACAGATACGCAGTATTTT
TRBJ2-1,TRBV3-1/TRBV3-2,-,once,CASSQSINEQFF,TGTGCCAGCAGCCAAAGCATCAATGAGCAGTTCTTC
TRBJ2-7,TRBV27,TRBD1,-,CASSKDRAPPYEQYF,TGTGCCAGCAGTAAAGACAGGGCCCCTCCCTACGAGCAGTACTTC
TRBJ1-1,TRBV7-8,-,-,CASSTYTEAFF,TGTGCCAGCAGCACATACACTGAAGCTTTCTTT
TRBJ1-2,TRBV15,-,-,CATSRATAAWGYTF,TGTGCCACCAGCAGAGCTACAGCTGCATGGGGCTACACCTTC
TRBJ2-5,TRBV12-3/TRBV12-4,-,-,CASRAREFETQYF,TGTGCCAGCAGAGCCAGGGAATTCGAGACCCAGTACTTC
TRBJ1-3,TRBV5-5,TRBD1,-,CASRSGQGENTIYF,TGTGCCAGCAGATCCGGACAGGGCGAAAACACCATATATTTT
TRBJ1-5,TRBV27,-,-,CASSSYTGPNQPQHF,TGTGCCAGCAGTTCATATACAGGGCCCAATCAGCCCCAGCATTTT
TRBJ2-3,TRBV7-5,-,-,CVRSLAVAGVTDTQYF,TGTGTCAGAAGCTTAGCCGTAGCGGGGGTCACAGATACGCAGTATTTT
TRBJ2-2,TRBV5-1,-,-,CASSFAHGQGTGELFF,TGCGCCAGCAGCTTTGCCCATGGGCAGGGGACCGGGGAGCTGTTTTTT
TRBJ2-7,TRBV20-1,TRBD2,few,CSASRKGRGVYEQYF,TGCAGTGCTAGTAGGAAGGGGCGGGGGGTCTACGAGCAGTACTTC
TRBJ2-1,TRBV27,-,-,CASAPGTHYNEQFF,TGTGCCAGCGCCCCCGGGACACACTACAATGAGCAGTTCTTC
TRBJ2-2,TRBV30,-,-,CAWSTVQENTGELFF,TGTGCCTGGAGTACGGTACAGGAGAACACCGGGGAGCTGTTTTTT
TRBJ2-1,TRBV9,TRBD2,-,CASSVGMGLAGSNEQFF,TGTGCCAGCAGCGTGGGGATGGGACTAGCGGGGTCAAATGAGCAGTTCTTC
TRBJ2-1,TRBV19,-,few,CATDRGYNEQFF,TGTGCCACAGACCGGGGATACAATGAGCAGTTCTTC
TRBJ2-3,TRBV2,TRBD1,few,CASKKGTGDTQYF,TGTGCCAGCAAGAAAGGGACAGGGGATACGCAGTATTTT
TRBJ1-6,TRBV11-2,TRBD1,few,CASSPLGGQFNSPLHF,TGTGCCAGCAGCCCCCTGGGGGGACAGTTTAATTCACCCCTCCACTTT
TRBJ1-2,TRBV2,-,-,CASSEIEAGHGYTF,TGTGCCAGCAGTGAAATAGAGGCAGGGCATGGCTACACCTTC
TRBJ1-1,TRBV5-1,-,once,CASSWGDGEAFF,TGCGCCAGCAGCTGGGGGGACGGTGAAGCTTTCTTT
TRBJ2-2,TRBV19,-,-,CASSPTGSGELFF,TGTGCCAGTAGTCCAACGGGGTCCGGGGAGCTGTTTTTT
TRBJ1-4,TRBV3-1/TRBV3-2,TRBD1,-,CASSQVGQGNEKLFF,TGTGCCAGCAGCCAAGTGGGACAGGGGAATGAAAAACTGTTTTTT
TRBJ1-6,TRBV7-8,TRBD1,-,CASSLTVDRGYNSPLHF,TGTGCCAGCAGCTTGACAGTCGACAGGGGGTATAATTCACCCCTCCACTTT
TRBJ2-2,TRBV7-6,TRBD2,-,CASSRGERGEANTGELFF,TGTGCCAGCAGCCGCGGCGAGCGGGGAGAAGCGAACACCGGGGAGCTGTTTTTT
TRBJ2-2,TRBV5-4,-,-,CASSLSRTNTGELFF,TGTGCCAGCAGCTTGTCCAGGACGAACACCGGGGAGCTGTTTTTT
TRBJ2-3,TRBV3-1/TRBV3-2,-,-,CASRGSGDTQYF,TGTGCCAGCCGGGGTAGCGGAGATACGCAGTATTTT
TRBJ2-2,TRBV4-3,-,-,CASSQEGRVNTGELFF,TGCGCCAGCAGCCAAGAGGGCAGGGTGAACACCGGGGAGCTGTTTTTT
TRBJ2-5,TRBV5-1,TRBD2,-,CASSLVATSGGSLQETQYF,TGCGCCAGCAGCTTGGTTGCGACTAGCGGGGGGTCTCTCCAAGAGACCCAGTACTTC
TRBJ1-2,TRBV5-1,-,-,CASSLVGANYGYTF,TGCGCCAGCAGCTTAGTGGGAGCTAACTATGGCTACACCTTC
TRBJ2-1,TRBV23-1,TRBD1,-,CASSLPGQGDGDEQFF,TGCGCCAGCAGTCTTCCGGGACAGGGGGACGGAGATGAGCAGTTCTTC
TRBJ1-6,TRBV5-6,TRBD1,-,CASSLQGAGYNSPLHF,TGTGCCAGCAGCTTACAGGGGGCTGGCTATAATTCACCCCTCCACTTT
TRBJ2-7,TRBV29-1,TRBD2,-,CSVEDQLAGGEQYF,TGCAGCGTTGAAGATCAGCTAGCGGGGGGCGAGCAGTACTTC
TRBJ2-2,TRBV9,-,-,CASSVEATGELFF,TGTGCCAGCAGCGTGGAGGCTACCGGGGAGCTGTTTTTT
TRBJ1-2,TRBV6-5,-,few,CASSRGRGDGDGYTF,TGTGCCAGCAGTCGAGGTAGGGGTGATGGCGATGGCTACACCTTC
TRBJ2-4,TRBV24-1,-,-,CATSRENIQYF,TGTGCCACCTCCAGGGAAAACATTCAGTACTTC
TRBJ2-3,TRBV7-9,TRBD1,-,CASSKGQGFPDTQYF,TGTGCCAGCAGCAAGGGACAGGGGTTCCCAGATACGCAGTATTTT
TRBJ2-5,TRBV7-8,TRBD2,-,CASSSGLAGAHLRETQYF,TGTGCCAGCAGCTCCGGACTAGCGGGGGCCCACCTCCGGGAGACCCAGTACTTC
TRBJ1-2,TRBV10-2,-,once,CASSESKYYGYTF,TGCGCCAGCAGTGAGTCTAAATACTATGGCTACACCTTC